Listed below are T cell receptor beta chains from one sample, sequenced in a study of blood T cell repertoires in COVID-19. Method: immunoSEQ multiplex PCR; TCRdb's copy keeps in-frame clones and lacks some. Here the sample spans 220,000 or so clones, roughly 89% being singletons. Sample: PBMCs or T cells enriched from blood (not recorded which). All receptors derive from a man aged 30-40 years who had been exposed to COVID-19. Both conserved end residues are part of each CDR3. The order of the fields is D gene, clone size, V gene, J gene, CDR3 DNA, CDR3 protein. D genes are given only for firm matches. Some rows mark clone size as missing; the rest say once, few, many or name a class of expanded clone.

D: TRBD2
size: -
V: TRBV6-1
J: TRBJ2-7
DNA: TGTGCCAGCAGTGACCTCCTAGCGGTATCCTACGAGCAGTACTTC
CDR3: CASSDLLAVSYEQYF

D: -
size: -
V: TRBV19
J: TRBJ2-2
DNA: TGTGCCAGTAGTATCCAGGGGTGGACCGGGGAGCTGTTTTTT
CDR3: CASSIQGWTGELFF

D: -
size: -
V: TRBV4-2
J: TRBJ2-7
DNA: TGTGCCAGCAGCCAATCTACAGACTACGAGCAGTACTTC
CDR3: CASSQSTDYEQYF

D: -
size: few
V: TRBV12-3/TRBV12-4
J: TRBJ1-2
DNA: TGTGCCAGCAGTTTTTCAGGGAGGAGTGGCTACACCTTC
CDR3: CASSFSGRSGYTF

D: TRBD1
size: -
V: TRBV19
J: TRBJ1-1
DNA: TGTGCCAGTAGGGCCAGGGGGCTCCGGGGCACTGAAGCTTTCTTT
CDR3: CASRARGLRGTEAFF

D: TRBD1
size: -
V: TRBV30
J: TRBJ1-2
DNA: TGTGCCTGGAGTGTTGGGACAGGGGTAGGGGGCTACACCTTC
CDR3: CAWSVGTGVGGYTF

D: -
size: -
V: TRBV14
J: TRBJ1-2
DNA: TGTGCCAGCAGCCTGAGAGCGGGGGGCTCAAACACTAACTATGGCTACACCTTC
CDR3: CASSLRAGGSNTNYGYTF

D: TRBD1
size: -
V: TRBV7-2
J: TRBJ2-7
DNA: TGTGCCAGCAGCCAACCGGACAGGGAACGCTACGAGCAGTACTTC
CDR3: CASSQPDRERYEQYF

D: -
size: -
V: TRBV7-2
J: TRBJ2-1
DNA: TGTGCCAGCAGCTTGACTCGCTACAATGAGCAGTTCTTC
CDR3: CASSLTRYNEQFF

D: TRBD1
size: -
V: TRBV2
J: TRBJ2-1
DNA: TGTGCCAGCCAGGGGACAGGGAAGTTCTTC
CDR3: CASQGTGKFF

D: TRBD1
size: -
V: TRBV19
J: TRBJ1-1
DNA: TGTGCCAGTAGACGGACAGGGAACACTGAAGCTTTCTTT
CDR3: CASRRTGNTEAFF

D: TRBD1
size: few
V: TRBV14
J: TRBJ1-1
DNA: TGTGCCAGCAGCCAAGTGCCGGGACAGGGAACTGAAGCTTTCTTT
CDR3: CASSQVPGQGTEAFF

D: -
size: many
V: TRBV30
J: TRBJ1-1
DNA: TGTGCCTGGACTAGCGGCACTGAAGCTTTCTTT
CDR3: CAWTSGTEAFF

D: -
size: few
V: TRBV12-3/TRBV12-4
J: TRBJ1-2
DNA: TGTGCCAGCAGTATCACAGGGTTCTCTGGCTACACCTTC
CDR3: CASSITGFSGYTF

D: TRBD1
size: -
V: TRBV6-1
J: TRBJ2-3
DNA: TGTGCCAGCAGTGGCAGGGGGCGATTGGGGTCAGATACGCAGTATTTT
CDR3: CASSGRGRLGSDTQYF

D: -
size: -
V: TRBV19
J: TRBJ1-2
DNA: TGTGCCAGTAGTATAGATCCCTACTCAACCGGACGGGAACTCAACTATGGCTACACCTTC
CDR3: CASSIDPYSTGRELNYGYTF

D: -
size: -
V: TRBV11-2
J: TRBJ2-1
DNA: TGTGCCAGCAGACCCTTCACAGGGAGCAATGAGCAGTTCTTC
CDR3: CASRPFTGSNEQFF

D: -
size: -
V: TRBV12-5
J: TRBJ2-4
DNA: TGTGCTAGTGGTTTCGATGAGGGAGGCCTAGCCAAAAACATTCAGTACTTC
CDR3: CASGFDEGGLAKNIQYF

D: -
size: -
V: TRBV5-1
J: TRBJ2-5
DNA: TGCGCCAGCAGCTTGGCCTCGGGGGACGGGGAGACCCAGTACTTC
CDR3: CASSLASGDGETQYF

D: TRBD1
size: -
V: TRBV5-4
J: TRBJ1-4
DNA: TGTGCCAGCAGCGCTCGACAGGGCCTATCTAATGAAAAACTGTTTTTT
CDR3: CASSARQGLSNEKLFF

D: -
size: -
V: TRBV19
J: TRBJ1-1
DNA: TGTGCCAGTAGTATAGGCCCATCAGGGACTGAAGCTTTCTTT
CDR3: CASSIGPSGTEAFF

D: TRBD1
size: -
V: TRBV9
J: TRBJ2-2
DNA: TGTGCCAGCAGCCCCCGGGACAGGAACACCGGGGAGCTGTTTTTT
CDR3: CASSPRDRNTGELFF

D: -
size: -
V: TRBV4-1
J: TRBJ1-2
DNA: TGCGCCAGCAGCTCCCCGCCTGGGTGGGAGGATGGCTACACCTTC
CDR3: CASSSPPGWEDGYTF

D: TRBD2
size: -
V: TRBV5-1
J: TRBJ2-5
DNA: TGCGCCAGCGTCGGACTAGTGGAAGAGACCCAGTACTTC
CDR3: CASVGLVEETQYF

D: -
size: -
V: TRBV19
J: TRBJ1-5
DNA: TGTGCCAGTAGTATAGATGAGTCCCAGCATTTT
CDR3: CASSIDESQHF

D: TRBD2
size: -
V: TRBV6-5
J: TRBJ2-5
DNA: TGTGCCAGCAGGAGAGCGGGGGGGCGGGAGACCCAGTACTTC
CDR3: CASRRAGGRETQYF

D: TRBD2
size: -
V: TRBV11-2
J: TRBJ2-7
DNA: TGTGCCAGCAGCCTGGGGGCGGGGGGTTACGAGCAGTACTTC
CDR3: CASSLGAGGYEQYF

D: TRBD1
size: -
V: TRBV29-1
J: TRBJ2-1
DNA: TGCAGCGTTGAAGGCAGGGGGCCATACAATGAGCAGTTCTTC
CDR3: CSVEGRGPYNEQFF

D: TRBD2
size: -
V: TRBV15
J: TRBJ2-3
DNA: TGTGCCACCAGCAGAGCGGGGGGGCCGACAGATACGCAGTATTTT
CDR3: CATSRAGGPTDTQYF

D: -
size: -
V: TRBV7-6
J: TRBJ1-1
DNA: TGTGCCAGCAGCTTATCCCGGGGGGCGAACACTGAAGCTTTCTTT
CDR3: CASSLSRGANTEAFF

D: -
size: -
V: TRBV10-2
J: TRBJ1-2
DNA: TGCGCCAGTTCATTCAGGGGAGATGGTGGCTACACCTTC
CDR3: CASSFRGDGGYTF

D: TRBD2
size: -
V: TRBV4-1
J: TRBJ2-3
DNA: TGCGCCAGCAGCCAAGGTTGGACTAGCGGGGGTATGGATACGCAGTATTTT
CDR3: CASSQGWTSGGMDTQYF

D: TRBD2
size: -
V: TRBV5-5
J: TRBJ2-4
DNA: TGTGCCAGCAGCTTTTGGGTAGCGGGGGGCAAAAACATTCAGTACTTC
CDR3: CASSFWVAGGKNIQYF

D: -
size: -
V: TRBV4-1
J: TRBJ1-4
DNA: TGCGCCAGCAGCGACGAACCCCAGGGGTTCGGACTGTTTTTT
CDR3: CASSDEPQGFGLFF

D: -
size: -
V: TRBV18
J: TRBJ1-1
DNA: TGTGCCAGCTCACTCTACCCAGACAGGCCCTCGACACTTACGAACACTGAAGCTTTCTTT
CDR3: CASSLYPDRPSTLTNTEAFF